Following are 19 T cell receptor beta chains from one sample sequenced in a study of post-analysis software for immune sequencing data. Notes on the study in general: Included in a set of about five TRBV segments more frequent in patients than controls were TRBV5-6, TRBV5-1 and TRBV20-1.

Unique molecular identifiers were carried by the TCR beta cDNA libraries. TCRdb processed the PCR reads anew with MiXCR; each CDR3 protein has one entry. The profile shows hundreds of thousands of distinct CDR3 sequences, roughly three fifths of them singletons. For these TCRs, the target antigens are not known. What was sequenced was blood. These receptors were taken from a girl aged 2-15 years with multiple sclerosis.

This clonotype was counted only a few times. CDR3 loop: CSAGWGSSYNIQYF. The DNA of the CDR3 is TGCAGCGCTGGATGGGGTAGCTCATACAACATTCAGTACTTC. The chain is built from TRBV29-1 and TRBJ2-4; D not resolved. The CDR3 totals 14 residues. V was shortened by 7 bases and J by 7 bases, with 20 bases between the two germline ends. CDR1 SQVTM and CDR2 ANQGSEA come from the germline V gene.

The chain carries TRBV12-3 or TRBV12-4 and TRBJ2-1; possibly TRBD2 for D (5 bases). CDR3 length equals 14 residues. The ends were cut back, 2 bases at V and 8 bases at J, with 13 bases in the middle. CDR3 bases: TGTGCCAGCAGTTTAAGACTTCTCGGGGATGAGCAGTTCTTC. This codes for CASSLRLLGDEQFF.

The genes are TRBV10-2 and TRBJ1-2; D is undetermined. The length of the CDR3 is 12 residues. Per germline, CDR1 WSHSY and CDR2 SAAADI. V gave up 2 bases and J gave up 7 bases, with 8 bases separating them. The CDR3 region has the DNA TGCGCCAGCAGTGAGCCGGAGGGTGGCTACACCTTC. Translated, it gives CASSEPEGGYTF.

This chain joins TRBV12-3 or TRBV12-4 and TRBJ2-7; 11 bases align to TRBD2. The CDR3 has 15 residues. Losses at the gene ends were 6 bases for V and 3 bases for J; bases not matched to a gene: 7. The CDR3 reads CASRRTSGHNYEQYF. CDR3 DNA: TGTGCCAGCAGGCGGACTAGCGGGCATAACTACGAGCAGTACTTC.

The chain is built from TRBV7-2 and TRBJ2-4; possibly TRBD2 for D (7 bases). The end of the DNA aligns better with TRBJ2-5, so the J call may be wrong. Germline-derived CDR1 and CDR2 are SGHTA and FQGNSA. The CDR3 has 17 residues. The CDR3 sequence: CASTLRGASGGPETQYF. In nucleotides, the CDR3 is TGTGCCAGCACCCTTCGGGGGGCTAGCGGAGGTCCAGAGACCCAGTACTTC.

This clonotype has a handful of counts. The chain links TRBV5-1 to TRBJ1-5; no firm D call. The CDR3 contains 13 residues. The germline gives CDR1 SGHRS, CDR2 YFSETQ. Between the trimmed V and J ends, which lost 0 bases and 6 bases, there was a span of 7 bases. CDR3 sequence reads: CASSLGSSQPQHF. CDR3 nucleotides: TGCGCCAGCAGCTTGGGTAGTAGTCAGCCCCAGCATTTT.

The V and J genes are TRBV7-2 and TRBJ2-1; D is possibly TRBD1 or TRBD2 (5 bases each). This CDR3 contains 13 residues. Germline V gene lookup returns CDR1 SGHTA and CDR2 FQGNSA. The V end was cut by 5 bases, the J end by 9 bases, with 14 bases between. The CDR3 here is CASSPRGGFEQFF. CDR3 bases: TGTGCCAGCAGCCCCCGGGGCGGATTTGAGCAGTTCTTC.

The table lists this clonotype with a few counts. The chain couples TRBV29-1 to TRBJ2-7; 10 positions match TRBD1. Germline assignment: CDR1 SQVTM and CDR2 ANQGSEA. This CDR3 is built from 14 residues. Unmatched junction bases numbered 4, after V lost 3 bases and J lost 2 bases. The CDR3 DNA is TGCAGCGTTGATGGGACAGGGGAGACCTACGAGCAGTACTTC. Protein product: CSVDGTGETYEQYF.

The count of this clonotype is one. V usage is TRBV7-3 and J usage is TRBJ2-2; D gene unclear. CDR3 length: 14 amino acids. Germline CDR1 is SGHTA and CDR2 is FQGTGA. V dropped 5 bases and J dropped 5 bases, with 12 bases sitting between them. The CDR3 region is CASSLPFDTGELFF. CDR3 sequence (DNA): TGTGCCAGCAGCCTCCCGTTTGATACCGGGGAGCTGTTTTTT. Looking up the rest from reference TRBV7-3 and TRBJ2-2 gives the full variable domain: GAGVSQTPSNKVTEKGKYVELRCDPISGHTALYWYRQSLGQGPEFLIYFQGTGAADDSGLPNDRFFAVRPEGSVSTLKIQRTERGDSAVYLCASSLPFDTGELFFGEGSRLTVL.

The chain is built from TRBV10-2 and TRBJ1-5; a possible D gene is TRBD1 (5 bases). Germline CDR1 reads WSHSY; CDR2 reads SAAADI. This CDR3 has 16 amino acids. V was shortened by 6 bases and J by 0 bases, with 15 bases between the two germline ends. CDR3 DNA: TGCGCCAGCAGGGGACTGCCGACCGATAGCAATCAGCCCCAGCATTTT. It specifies CASRGLPTDSNQPQHF.

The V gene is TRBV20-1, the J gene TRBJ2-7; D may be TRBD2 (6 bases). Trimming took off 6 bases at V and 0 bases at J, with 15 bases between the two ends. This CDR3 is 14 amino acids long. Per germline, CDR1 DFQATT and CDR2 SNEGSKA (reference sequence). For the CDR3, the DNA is TGCAGTGCAAGACACGGGACTTTCTCCTACGAGCAGTACTTC. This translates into CSARHGTFSYEQYF.

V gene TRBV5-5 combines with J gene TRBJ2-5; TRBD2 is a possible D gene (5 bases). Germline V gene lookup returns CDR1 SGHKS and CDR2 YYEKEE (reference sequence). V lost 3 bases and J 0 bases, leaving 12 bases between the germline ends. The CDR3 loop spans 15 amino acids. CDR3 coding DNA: TGTGCCAGCAGCTCGTGGACTGTGTACCAAGAGACCCAGTACTTC. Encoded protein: CASSSWTVYQETQYF.

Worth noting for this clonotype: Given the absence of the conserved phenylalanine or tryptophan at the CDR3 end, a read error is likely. CDR3 nucleotide sequence: TGCAGCGTTGATTACTTTCACAATGAGCAGTTCTGC. This gives the protein CSVDYFHNEQFC. The V call is TRBV29-1, the J call TRBJ2-1; D gene unclear. This CDR3 has 12 residues. The germline V gene has CDR1 SQVTM and CDR2 ANQGSEA. V was trimmed by 3 bases and J by 5 bases, leaving 8 bases between them.

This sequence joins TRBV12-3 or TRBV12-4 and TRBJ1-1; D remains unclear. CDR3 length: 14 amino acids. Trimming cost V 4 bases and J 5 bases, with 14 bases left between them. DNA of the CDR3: TGTGCCAGCAGTTCCCCCCCGGGCTGGACTGAAGCTTTCTTT. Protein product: CASSSPPGWTEAFF.

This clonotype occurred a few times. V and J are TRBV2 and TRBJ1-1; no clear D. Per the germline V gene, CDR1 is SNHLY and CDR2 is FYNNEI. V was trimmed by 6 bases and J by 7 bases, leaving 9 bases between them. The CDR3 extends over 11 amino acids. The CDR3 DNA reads TGTGCCAGCAGGAGGATGGATGAAGCTTTCTTT. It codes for CASRRMDEAFF.

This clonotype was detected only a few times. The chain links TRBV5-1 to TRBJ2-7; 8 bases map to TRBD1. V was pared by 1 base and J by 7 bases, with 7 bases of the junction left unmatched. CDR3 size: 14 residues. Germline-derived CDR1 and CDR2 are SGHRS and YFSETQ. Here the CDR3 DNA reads TGCGCCAGCAGCTTGCCCGACAGGGGTGGGGAGCAGTACTTC. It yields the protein CASSLPDRGGEQYF.

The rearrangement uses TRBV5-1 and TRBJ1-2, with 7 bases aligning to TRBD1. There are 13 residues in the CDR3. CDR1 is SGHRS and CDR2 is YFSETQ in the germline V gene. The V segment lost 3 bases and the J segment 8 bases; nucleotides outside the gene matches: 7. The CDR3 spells CASSWGDRGGYTF. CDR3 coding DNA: TGCGCCAGCAGCTGGGGGGACAGAGGCGGCTACACCTTC.

This CDR3 reads CASSHFSRGRTADNEKLFF. CDR3 coding DNA: TGTGCCAGCAGCCATTTCAGCAGGGGGCGAACCGCCGACAATGAAAAACTGTTTTTT. The chain is built from TRBV3-1 and TRBJ1-4; 8 bases are shared with TRBD1. From germline, CDR1 is LGHDT and CDR2 YNNKEL (reference sequence). Trimming at V came to 3 bases and at J to 5 bases, leaving 17 bases not matched to a gene. This CDR3 contains 19 residues. The full variable domain, in which reference TRBV3-1 and TRBJ1-4 provide the parts outside the CDR3, is DTAVSQTPKYLVTQMGNDKSIKCEQNLGHDTMYWYKQDSKKFLKIMFSYNNKELIINETVPNRFSPKSPDKAHLNLHINSLELGDSAVYFCASSHFSRGRTADNEKLFFGSGTQLSVL.

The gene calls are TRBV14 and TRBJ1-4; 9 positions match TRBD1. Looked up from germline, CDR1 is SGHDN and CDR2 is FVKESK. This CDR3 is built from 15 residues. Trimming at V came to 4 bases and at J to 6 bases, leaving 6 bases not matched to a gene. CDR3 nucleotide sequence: TGTGCCAGCAGCCTAGGTGGGACAGGGTATGAAAAACTGTTTTTT. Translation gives CASSLGGTGYEKLFF.